This T cell receptor (beta chain) was observed in a study of T cells after yellow fever vaccination. Template switching by 5'RACE produced TCR cDNA, adding a universal primer site and UMIs. TCRdb re-called the 5' RACE reads through MiXCR, storing one row per CDR3 protein. The sample shows a few hundred thousand distinct CDR3 sequences, around 10% of them seen only once. The sample holds a few counts of this clonotype. With 5 bases clipped from V and 6 bases from J, the junction kept 6 bases outside the gene matches. The germline V gene encodes CDR1 LNHDA and CDR2 SQIVND (reference sequence). CDR3 size: 15 residues.

The sample was CD4+ T cells sorted from PBMCs, taken 5 days after the yellow fever booster vaccination. The source is a man aged 18 to 29 who received the YFV17D yellow fever vaccine. This rearrangement joins TRBV19 to TRBJ1-4; TRBD1 aligns across 10 bases. The CDR3 sequence: CASSRQTGGDEKLFF. The CDR3 DNA reads as TGTGCCAGTAGTCGCCAGACAGGGGGCGATGAAAAACTGTTTTTT.